This entry lists 19 T cell receptor beta chains sequenced from one sample in a study of cytomegalovirus exposure and HLA in healthy donors. PCR used 60 Vbeta primers and 13 Jbeta primers. Using immunoSEQ multiplex PCR, the repertoire was profiled, and TCRdb retains in-frame clones only, with some absent. The repertoire consists of approximately 210,000 clones, with more than 70% occurring once and the leading ten covering around 1%. Sequencing input: PBMCs. These TCRs come from a woman aged 40 to 50 in good health and CMV-seronegative.

The chain combines TRBV5-4 with TRBJ1-4; D possibly corresponds to TRBD1 (6 bases). CDR1 and CDR2 from the germline V gene are SGHNT and YYREEE (reference sequence). CDR3 length: 15 amino acids. The V end was cut by 4 bases, the J end by 7 bases, with 17 bases between. The CDR3 coding sequence is TGTGCCAGCAGCCCGATTACAGGGCGAGGTGAAAAACTGTTTTTT. It specifies CASSPITGRGEKLFF.

CDR3 in DNA: TGTGCCAGCAGCACGGCAGATACGCAGTATTTT. This codes for CASSTADTQYF. The chain carries TRBV9 and TRBJ2-3; no clear D gene. V was shortened by 4 bases and J by 4 bases, with 4 bases between the two germline ends. This CDR3 has 11 amino acids. Germline loops: CDR1 SGDLS, CDR2 YYNGEE.

The chain couples TRBV10-2 to TRBJ2-1; D may be TRBD1 (6 bases). CDR1 is WSHSY, CDR2 SAAADI, per germline. The CDR3 contains 13 residues. V lost 9 bases to trimming and J lost 3 bases, with 12 bases between them. The CDR3 region is CASRRGVYNEQFF. CDR3 DNA: TGCGCCAGTCGCAGGGGCGTCTACAATGAGCAGTTCTTC.

This clone was recorded a few times. The chain has TRBV2 and TRBJ2-7, with a weak D call TRBD2 (7 bases). The germline V gene encodes CDR1 SNHLY and CDR2 FYNNEI. V was shortened by 4 bases and J by 0 bases, with 10 bases between the two germline ends. This CDR3 contains 14 residues. The CDR3 loop is CASSGGGFSYEQYF. CDR3 bases: TGTGCCAGCAGTGGGGGGGGCTTCTCCTACGAGCAGTACTTC.

This clone was counted only a few times. The chain is built from TRBV6-1 and TRBJ2-1, with D maybe TRBD2 (6 bases). Trimming pared 10 bases from V and 7 bases from J, leaving 20 bases between. The CDR3 is 14 amino acids. CDR1 and CDR2 (germline): MNHNS, SASEGT. CDR3 amino acids: CAIPGLNLGNEQFF. CDR3 DNA: TGTGCCATCCCGGGACTCAATCTGGGGAATGAGCAGTTCTTC.

The chain is built from TRBV5-4 and TRBJ2-3, with 11 positions matching TRBD2. The germline V gene encodes CDR1 SGHNT and CDR2 YYREEE (reference sequence). After removal of 4 bases from V and 2 bases from J, the junction contained 6 bases not matched to a gene. This CDR3 comprises 16 residues. The CDR3 loop is CASSRIAGGNTDTQYF. As DNA, the CDR3 is TGTGCCAGCAGCAGAATAGCGGGAGGGAACACAGATACGCAGTATTTT.

This sequence joins TRBV19 and TRBJ2-1, with 14 bases matching TRBD2. Trimming at V came to 5 bases and at J to 7 bases, leaving 7 bases not matched to a gene. Germline V gives CDR1 LNHDA, CDR2 SQIVND (reference sequence). CDR3 length: 16 amino acids. The CDR3 DNA is TGTGCCAGTAGTCCCAGGACTAGCGGGAGGAAGAATGAGCAGTTCTTC. Protein product: CASSPRTSGRKNEQFF. The full variable domain, rest sourced from reference TRBV19 and TRBJ2-1, is DGGITQSPKYLFRKEGQNVTLSCEQNLNHDAMYWYRQDPGQGLRLIYYSQIVNDFQKGDIAEGYSVSREKKESFPLTVTSAQKNPTAFYLCASSPRTSGRKNEQFFGPGTRLTVL.

The rearrangement joins TRBV7-7 to TRBJ2-1; 11 bases map to TRBD2. The length of the CDR3 is 15 residues. CDR1 is SSHAT, CDR2 FNYEAQ, per germline (reference sequence). V lost 5 bases to trimming and J lost 6 bases; unmatched junction nucleotides: 6. Here the CDR3 reads CASSTGLAAGNEQFF. CDR3 bases: TGTGCCAGCAGCACGGGACTAGCGGCGGGCAATGAGCAGTTCTTC. The whole variable domain, filled in from reference TRBV7-7 and TRBJ2-1, reads GAGVSQSPRYKVTKRGQDVTLRCDPISSHATLYWYQQALGQGPEFLTYFNYEAQPDKSGLPSDRFSAERPEGSISTLTIQRTEQRDSAMYRCASSTGLAAGNEQFFGPGTRLTVL.

V and J are TRBV21-1 and TRBJ2-2; whether TRBD1, the table's D call, matches the DNA was not checked. TRBV21-1 is a pseudogene. This CDR3 comprises 13 residues. As DNA, the CDR3 is TGTGCCAGCAGCAACAGTAACGCCGGGGAGCTGTTTTTT. It encodes CASSNSNAGELFF.

The J gene is TRBJ1-5, the V gene TRBV6-5, with D maybe TRBD1 (6 bases). This CDR3 comprises 14 residues. V lost 2 bases to trimming and J lost 4 bases, with 9 bases between them. CDR1 is MNHEY and CDR2 is SVGAGI in the germline V gene. The CDR3 protein is CASSYPTGNQPQHF. The DNA for the CDR3 is TGTGCCAGCAGTTACCCTACAGGGAATCAGCCCCAGCATTTT.

This clone occurred once. The V gene is TRBV18, the J gene TRBJ2-4; tentative D call: TRBD2 (6 bases). Trimming pared 1 base from V and 0 bases from J, leaving 10 bases between. The germline V gene has CDR1 KGHSH and CDR2 LQKENI. This CDR3 is 16 amino acids long. The CDR3 sequence is CASSPRPSAAKNIQYF. The CDR3 region has the DNA TGTGCCAGCTCACCACGGCCTAGCGCAGCCAAAAACATTCAGTACTTC. Full variable domain (rest looked up from reference TRBV18 and TRBJ2-4): NAGVMQNPRHLVRRRGQEARLRCSPMKGHSHVYWYRQLPEEGLKFMVYLQKENIIDESGMPKERFSAEFPKEGPSILRIQQVVRGDSAAYFCASSPRPSAAKNIQYFGAGTRLSVL.

The chain couples TRBV4-2 to TRBJ2-3; no firm D call. Germline V gene sequence: CDR1 LGHNA, CDR2 YNFKEQ. Trimming stripped 0 bases from V and 3 bases from J, with 19 bases between. The CDR3 has 18 residues. In DNA form, the CDR3 reads TGTGCCAGCAGCCAAGACCAAGGTGGCTCCTCCAGGACAGATACGCAGTATTTT. It codes for CASSQDQGGSSRTDTQYF.

The chain employs TRBV7-2 and TRBJ1-2, with D perhaps TRBD1 (6 bases). Germline CDR1 and CDR2: SGHTA and FQGNSA. The V end was cut by 5 bases, the J end by 6 bases, with 19 bases between. This CDR3 has 15 residues. Here the CDR3 DNA reads TGTGCCAGCAGCCCCCGGTCACGAGCAGGGGATGGCTACACCTTC. Protein sequence: CASSPRSRAGDGYTF.

This clone has only one observation. V is TRBV21-1 and J is TRBJ2-1; no DNA check was done on the table's D call, TRBD1. TRBV21-1 is tagged as a pseudogene. The CDR3 covers 17 residues. CDR3 sequence: CASSKVDSPTSYNEQFF. CDR3 in DNA: TGTGCCAGCAGCAAAGTGGACAGTCCAACCTCCTACAATGAGCAGTTCTTC.

V usage is TRBV5-4 and J usage is TRBJ2-6; D remains ambiguous. Germline lookup yields CDR1 SGHNT and CDR2 YYREEE (reference sequence). There are 16 residues in the CDR3. V was clipped by 0 bases and J by 0 bases, with 7 bases between them. The CDR3 nucleotides are TGTGCCAGCAGCTTGGACCCGAGCTCTGGGGCCAACGTCCTGACTTTC. Translation: CASSLDPSSGANVLTF.

The V gene is TRBV19, the J gene TRBJ2-7; D is perhaps TRBD1 or TRBD2 (6 bases each). CDR3 length: 11 amino acids. Germline V gene data show CDR1 as LNHDA and CDR2 as SQIVND (reference sequence). V gave up 8 bases and J gave up 5 bases, with 10 bases separating them. This CDR3 is CASGRGDEQYF. The CDR3 coding sequence is TGTGCCAGTGGTAGGGGGGACGAGCAGTACTTC.

DNA for the CDR3: TGTGCCAGCAGTTCAAGACACAGGGGCAATCAGCCCCAGCATTTT. Translation: CASSSRHRGNQPQHF. V gene TRBV6-5 combines with J gene TRBJ1-5; possible D gene TRBD1, 6 bases. The CDR3 runs to 15 residues. The germline V gene encodes CDR1 MNHEY and CDR2 SVGAGI. Trimming removed 4 bases from V and 2 bases from J, with 12 bases in between.

This sequence joins TRBV30 and TRBJ2-2; D remains ambiguous. V was shortened by 0 bases and J by 2 bases, with 10 bases between the two germline ends. The CDR3 is 15 amino acids. Germline V gene data show CDR1 as GTSNPN and CDR2 as SVGIG (reference sequence). The CDR3 region has the DNA TGTGCCTGGAGTGTACTACCAACTAACACCGGGGAGCTGTTTTTT. Its protein is CAWSVLPTNTGELFF.

The chain has TRBV9 and TRBJ2-7; perhaps TRBD2 as D (6 bases). This CDR3 has 15 residues. The germline gives CDR1 SGDLS, CDR2 YYNGEE. The V and J ends lost 0 bases and 2 bases respectively, with 12 bases between them. The CDR3 region is CASSVAAGPTYEQYF. The CDR3 DNA is TGTGCCAGCAGCGTAGCTGCGGGACCTACCTACGAGCAGTACTTC.